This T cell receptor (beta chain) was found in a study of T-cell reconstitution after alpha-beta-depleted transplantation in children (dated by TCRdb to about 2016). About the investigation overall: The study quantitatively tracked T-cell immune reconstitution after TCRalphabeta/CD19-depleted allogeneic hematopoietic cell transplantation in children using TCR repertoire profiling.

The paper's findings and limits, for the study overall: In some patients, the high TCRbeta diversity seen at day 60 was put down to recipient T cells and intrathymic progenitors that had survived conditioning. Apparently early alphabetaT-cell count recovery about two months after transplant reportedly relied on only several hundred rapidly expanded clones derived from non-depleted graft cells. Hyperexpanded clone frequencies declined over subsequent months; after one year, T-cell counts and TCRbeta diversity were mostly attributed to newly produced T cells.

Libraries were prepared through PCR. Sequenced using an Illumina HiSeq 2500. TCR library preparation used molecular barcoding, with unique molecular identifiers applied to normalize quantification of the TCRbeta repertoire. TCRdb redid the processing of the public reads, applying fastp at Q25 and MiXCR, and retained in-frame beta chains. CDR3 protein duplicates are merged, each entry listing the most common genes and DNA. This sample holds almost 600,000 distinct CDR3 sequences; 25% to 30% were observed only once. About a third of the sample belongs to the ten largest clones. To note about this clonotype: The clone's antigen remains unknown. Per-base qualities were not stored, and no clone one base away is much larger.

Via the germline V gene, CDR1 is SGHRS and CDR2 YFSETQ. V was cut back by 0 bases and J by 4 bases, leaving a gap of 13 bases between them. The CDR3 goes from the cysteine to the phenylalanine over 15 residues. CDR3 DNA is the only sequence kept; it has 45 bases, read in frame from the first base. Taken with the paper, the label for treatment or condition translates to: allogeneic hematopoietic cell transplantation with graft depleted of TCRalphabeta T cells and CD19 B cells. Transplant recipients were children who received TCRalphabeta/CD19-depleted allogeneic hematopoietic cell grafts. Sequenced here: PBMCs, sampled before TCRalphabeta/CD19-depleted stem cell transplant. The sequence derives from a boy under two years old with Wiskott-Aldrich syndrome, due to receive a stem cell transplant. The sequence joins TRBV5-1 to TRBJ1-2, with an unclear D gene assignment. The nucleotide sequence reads TGCGCCAGCAGCTTGGAAGCGAGGAGTGGCTATGGCTACACCTTC. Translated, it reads CASSLEARSGYGYTF.